Following are 25 T cell receptor beta chains from one sample sequenced in a study of shared clonotypes between healthy human individuals. Generated by immunoSEQ multiplex PCR, the TCRdb table keeps only in-frame clones and is missing some. The data hold some 550,000 clones, with almost 97% observed a single time. Sequenced input: naive CD4+ T cells sorted from blood. The subset: CD45RA+ positively selected. The receptors here all came from a woman in her 30s in good health.

The chain couples TRBV28 to TRBJ2-3; TRBD1 might be the D (5 bases). Germline-derived CDR1 and CDR2 are MDHEN and SYDVKM. CDR3 size: 14 residues. Trimming pared 5 bases from V and 2 bases from J, leaving 11 bases between. CDR3 sequence: CASSAAGSTDTQYF. The DNA for the CDR3 is TGTGCCAGCAGTGCTGCAGGGTCCACAGATACGCAGTATTTT.

The CDR3 region is CASSLFPRPSGSPDTQYF. As DNA, the CDR3 is TGTGCCAGCAGTCTTTTCCCGCGCCCTAGCGGGAGTCCAGATACGCAGTATTTT. The chain couples TRBV27 to TRBJ2-3; 10 bases line up with TRBD2. The V gene end was trimmed by 5 bases and the J gene end by 4 bases; junction bases not matched to a gene: 15. The CDR3 length is 18 residues. The germline CDR1 and CDR2 sequences are MNHEY and SMNVEV (reference sequence).

The chain employs TRBV19 and TRBJ2-7; 10 bases are shared with TRBD2. The CDR3 has 13 residues. In germline, CDR1 is LNHDA, CDR2 SQIVND (reference sequence). V shed 6 bases, J shed 5 bases, and the junction held 4 bases outside the gene matches. The CDR3 DNA follows: TGTGCCAGTAGAGTAGCGGGAGGACACGAGCAGTACTTC. It yields the protein CASRVAGGHEQYF.

The V gene is TRBV18, the J gene TRBJ1-3; 7 nucleotides match TRBD1. Trimming cost V 3 bases and J 6 bases; bases outside gene matches: 5. Germline-derived CDR1 and CDR2 are KGHSH and LQKENI. The CDR3 spans 14 residues. The CDR3 protein is CASSPPGQKNTIYF. The CDR3 coding sequence is TGTGCCAGCTCACCTCCGGGACAGAAAAACACCATATATTTT. The whole variable domain, filled in from reference TRBV18 and TRBJ1-3, reads NAGVMQNPRHLVRRRGQEARLRCSPMKGHSHVYWYRQLPEEGLKFMVYLQKENIIDESGMPKERFSAEFPKEGPSILRIQQVVRGDSAAYFCASSPPGQKNTIYFGEGSWLTVV.

The chain is built from TRBV30 and TRBJ1-4; 7 bases agree with TRBD1. This CDR3 has 15 residues. CDR1 GTSNPN and CDR2 SVGIG come from the germline V gene (reference sequence). Unmatched junction bases numbered 4, after V lost 3 bases and J lost 0 bases. The CDR3 loop reads CAWRVQGTTNEKLFF. The CDR3 bases are TGTGCCTGGAGGGTACAGGGGACAACTAATGAAAAACTGTTTTTT. The whole variable domain, filled in from reference TRBV30 and TRBJ1-4, reads SQTIHQWPATLVQPVGSPLSLECTVEGTSNPNLYWYRQAAGRGLQLLFYSVGIGQISSEVPQNLSASRPQDRQFILSSKKLLLSDSGFYLCAWRVQGTTNEKLFFGSGTQLSVL.

The chain has TRBV28 and TRBJ1-4, with no clear D. Between the trimmed V and J ends, which lost 0 bases and 0 bases, there was a span of 5 bases. The CDR3 consists of 15 residues. Germline CDR1 and CDR2: MDHEN and SYDVKM. The CDR3 coding sequence is TGTGCCAGCAGTTTATGGCGAACAACTAATGAAAAACTGTTTTTT. It encodes CASSLWRTTNEKLFF. The full variable domain, in which reference TRBV28 and TRBJ1-4 provide the parts outside the CDR3, is DVKVTQSSRYLVKRTGEKVFLECVQDMDHENMFWYRQDPGLGLRLIYFSYDVKMKEKGDIPEGYSVSREKKERFSLILESASTNQTSMYLCASSLWRTTNEKLFFGSGTQLSVL.

The chain uses TRBV15 and TRBJ1-5; weak D call: TRBD1 (6 bases). CDR3 length: 18 amino acids. Germline CDR1 reads LNHNV; CDR2 reads YYDKDF (reference sequence). Trimming pared 0 bases from V and 5 bases from J, leaving 20 bases between. The CDR3 nucleotides read TGTGCCACCAGCAGAGAGCCAGGGGCGTTCGCGATCCATCAGCCCCAGCATTTT. Protein product: CATSREPGAFAIHQPQHF.

V and J are TRBV4-2 and TRBJ2-3, with D possibly matching TRBD2 (6 bases). V was clipped by 5 bases and J by 10 bases, with 19 bases between them. Germline V lookup: CDR1 LGHNA, CDR2 YNFKEQ. The CDR3 contains 14 residues. CDR3 loop: CASSAVIRGIPQYF. CDR3 DNA sequence: TGTGCCAGCAGCGCGGTCATTCGCGGGATACCGCAGTATTTT.

This clone has only one observation. For the CDR3, the DNA is TGTGCCAGCAGCTTAAACAGGGCTGGCTACACCTTC. This translates into CASSLNRAGYTF. The gene calls are TRBV7-2 and TRBJ1-2; D is possibly TRBD1 (6 bases). Germline V gene data show CDR1 as SGHTA and CDR2 as FQGNSA. With 2 bases removed from V and 7 bases from J, the gap between germline ends came to 8 bases. The CDR3 extends over 12 amino acids.

V gene TRBV12-5 combines with J gene TRBJ1-1, with 10 bases matching TRBD1. This CDR3 is built from 16 residues. CDR1 LGHNT and CDR2 FRNRAP come from the germline V gene. Unmatched junction bases numbered 7, after V lost 5 bases and J lost 1 base. The DNA for the CDR3 is TGTGCTAGTGGTCCCACCCGGGACAGGGGGAACACTGAAGCTTTCTTT. Protein: CASGPTRDRGNTEAFF.

CDR3: CASSPGTPYEQYF. CDR3 in DNA: TGTGCCAGCAGTCCCGGGACACCCTACGAGCAGTACTTC. The rearrangement uses TRBV28 and TRBJ2-7, with a possible D match to TRBD1 (6 bases). The V gene lost 5 bases and the J gene lost 2 bases, with 10 bases spanning the gap. The germline gives CDR1 MDHEN, CDR2 SYDVKM. The CDR3 contains 13 residues.

The chain couples TRBV28 to TRBJ1-3; D remains ambiguous. Germline CDR1 and CDR2: MDHEN and SYDVKM. This CDR3 region has 16 residues. Deletions cut 5 bases from V and 0 bases from J, with 14 bases between. The CDR3 DNA reads TGTGCCAGCAGTAGTTGGAGACAAAGCTCTGGAAACACCATATATTTT. Amino acids: CASSSWRQSSGNTIYF.

The J gene is TRBJ2-2, the V gene TRBV28; no reliable D call. V shed 5 bases and J shed 8 bases, with 12 bases lying between them. Germline CDR1 MDHEN, CDR2 SYDVKM. The CDR3 sequence is 13 residues long. DNA of the CDR3: TGTGCCAGCAGTCCTTTTGGAGTGGGGGAGCTGTTTTTT. Protein product: CASSPFGVGELFF.

The V gene is TRBV9, the J gene TRBJ2-7; D is perhaps TRBD1 (6 bases). Germline-derived CDR1 and CDR2 are SGDLS and YYNGEE. V lost 4 bases, J lost 3 bases, and 14 bases lay in between. CDR3 length equals 14 residues. The CDR3 DNA reads as TGTGCCAGCAGCCCCGGGACACTAGACTACGAGCAGTACTTC. Protein sequence: CASSPGTLDYEQYF.

This rearrangement joins TRBV7-9 to TRBJ2-7, with 12 bases identical to TRBD2. The germline gives CDR1 SEHNR, CDR2 FQNEAQ (reference sequence). V lost 5 bases to trimming and J lost 5 bases; unmatched junction nucleotides: 16. There are 18 residues in the CDR3. Written as DNA, the CDR3 is TGTGCCAGCAGCCGGGGGTTGGCTAGCGGGAGGGTCGCCGACGAGCAGTACTTC. Its translation: CASSRGLASGRVADEQYF.

This clone was detected only once. In the same sample, other DNA sequences code for this CDR3. This CDR3 is CASRGEETQYF. Written as DNA, the CDR3 is TGCGCCAGCAGGGGAGAAGAGACCCAGTACTTC. V gene TRBV5-1 combines with J gene TRBJ2-5, with D perhaps matching TRBD2 (5 bases). There are 11 residues in the CDR3. Germline V CDR1 and CDR2: SGHRS, YFSETQ. V shed 5 bases and J shed 3 bases, with 5 bases lying between them.

This chain connects TRBV19 to TRBJ2-7, with 7 bases lining up with TRBD1. This CDR3 comprises 17 residues. V lost 4 bases and J lost 6; bases outside the gene matches: 18. Germline V lookup: CDR1 LNHDA, CDR2 SQIVND (reference sequence). The CDR3 sequence is CASSTHRPRGPKGEQYF. As DNA, the CDR3 is TGTGCCAGTAGTACACACCGACCAAGGGGGCCGAAGGGCGAGCAGTACTTC.

The chain links TRBV7-9 to TRBJ1-5; 7 bases are shared with TRBD1. Germline-derived CDR1 and CDR2 are SEHNR and FQNEAQ (reference sequence). The CDR3 is made up of 15 amino acids. The V and J ends lost 0 bases and 5 bases, in that order; junction bases with no gene match: 4. Here the CDR3 DNA reads TGTGCCAGCAGCTTAGCGCTCACAGGGGATCAGCCCCAGCATTTT. Amino acids: CASSLALTGDQPQHF.

CDR3 loop: CAISDRPDGEAFF. CDR3 coding DNA: TGTGCCATCAGTGACCGGCCAGATGGTGAAGCTTTCTTT. V and J are TRBV10-3 and TRBJ1-1, with D unresolved. This CDR3 has 13 residues. Germline assignment: CDR1 ENHRY and CDR2 SYGVKD. Trimming removed 3 bases from V and 7 bases from J, with 12 bases in between.

This clone was picked up a small number of times. The chain links TRBV5-4 to TRBJ2-7, with TRBD2 as a possible D gene (7 bases). Germline CDR1 SGHNT, CDR2 YYREEE (reference sequence). Trimming stripped 2 bases from V and 4 bases from J, with 16 bases between. CDR3 size: 15 residues. The CDR3 here is CASSFFGGLGYEQYF. The CDR3 DNA reads TGTGCCAGCAGCTTTTTCGGGGGGCTGGGATACGAGCAGTACTTC.

The rearrangement joins TRBV5-1 to TRBJ2-5, with TRBD1 matching over 9 bases. V trimming: 4 bases; J trimming: 4 bases; junction bases outside the gene matches: 5. The CDR3 covers 14 residues. CDR1 and CDR2 from the germline V gene are SGHRS and YFSETQ. CDR3 loop: CASSLLGQGETQYF. The CDR3 DNA sequence: TGCGCCAGCAGCCTACTGGGACAGGGAGAGACCCAGTACTTC.

The genes are TRBV19 and TRBJ1-5; no reliable D call. The CDR3 totals 15 residues. Trimming shortened V by 2 bases and J by 1 base, and 9 bases separated the two germline ends. The V gene's germline CDR1 is LNHDA and CDR2 SQIVND (reference sequence). The CDR3: CASSILKKSNQPQHF. The CDR3 coding sequence is TGTGCCAGTAGTATACTTAAGAAAAGCAATCAGCCCCAGCATTTT.

The V and J genes are TRBV19 and TRBJ1-4, with a tentative D call TRBD1 (6 bases). V was shortened by 8 bases and J by 3 bases, with 13 bases between the two germline ends. The CDR3 length is 14 residues. Germline V gives CDR1 LNHDA, CDR2 SQIVND (reference sequence). The CDR3 nucleotides read TGTGCCAGTTGGGGGGGCGCAGCTAATGAAAAACTGTTTTTT. It translates to CASWGGAANEKLFF.

The chain combines TRBV19 with TRBJ1-5; D may be TRBD1 (5 bases). The CDR3 runs 16 residues. Germline V gene lookup returns CDR1 LNHDA and CDR2 SQIVND (reference sequence). Trimming removed 1 base from V and 2 bases from J, with 12 bases in between. CDR3 sequence: CASSIVGAWRNQPQHF. CDR3 bases: TGTGCCAGTAGTATAGTTGGGGCATGGCGCAATCAGCCCCAGCATTTT.

This clone has only one observation. The V gene is TRBV6-5, the J gene TRBJ1-5, with TRBD1 matching over 11 bases. Germline CDR1 MNHEY, CDR2 SVGAGI. This CDR3 is 13 amino acids long. Trimming at V came to 2 bases and at J to 15 bases, leaving 6 bases not matched to a gene. CDR3: CASSYTGQGAPHF. In DNA form, the CDR3 reads TGTGCCAGCAGTTACACCGGACAGGGGGCCCCGCATTTT.